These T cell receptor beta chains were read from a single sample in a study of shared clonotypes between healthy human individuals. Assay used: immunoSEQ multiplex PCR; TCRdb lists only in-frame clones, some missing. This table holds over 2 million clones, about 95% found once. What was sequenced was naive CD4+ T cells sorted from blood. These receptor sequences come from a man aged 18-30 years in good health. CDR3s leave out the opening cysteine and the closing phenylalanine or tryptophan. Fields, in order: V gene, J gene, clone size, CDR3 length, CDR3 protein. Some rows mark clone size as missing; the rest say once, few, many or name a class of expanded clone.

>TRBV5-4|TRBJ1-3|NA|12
ASSLLESGNTIY
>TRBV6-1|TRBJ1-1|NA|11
ASRPGTNTEAF
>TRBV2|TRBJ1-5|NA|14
ASSEEVGSSNQPQH
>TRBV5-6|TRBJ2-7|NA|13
ASSLPGTVVYEQY
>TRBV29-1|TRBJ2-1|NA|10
SAQRQGNEQF
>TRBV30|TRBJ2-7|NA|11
AWRRVAASEQY
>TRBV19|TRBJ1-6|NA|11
ASRDSDNSPLH
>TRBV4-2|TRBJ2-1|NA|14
ASSQGREVSYNEQF
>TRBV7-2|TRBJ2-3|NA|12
ASSLGGLTDTQY
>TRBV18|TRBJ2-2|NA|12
ASSPSRGTGELF
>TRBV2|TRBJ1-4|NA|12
ASSRTHTNEKLF
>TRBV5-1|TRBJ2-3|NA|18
ASSLRRASGRTTSTDTQY
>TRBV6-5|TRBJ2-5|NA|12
ASSPRKGGETQY
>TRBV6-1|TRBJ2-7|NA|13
ASSASGTGLSGQY
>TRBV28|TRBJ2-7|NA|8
ASGRQEQY
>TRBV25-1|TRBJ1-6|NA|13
ASSAEPGGNSPLH
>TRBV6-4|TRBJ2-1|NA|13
ASRETGASYNEQF
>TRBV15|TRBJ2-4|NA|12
ATSRQGAVDIQY
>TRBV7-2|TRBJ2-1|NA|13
ASSDRLAGNNEQF
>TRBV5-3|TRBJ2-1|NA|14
ARSLLERELYNEQF
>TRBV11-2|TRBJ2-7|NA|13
ASSPPAGIRNEQY
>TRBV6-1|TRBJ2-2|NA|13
ASTPGPLQTAKLF
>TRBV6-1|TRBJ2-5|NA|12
ASRGTGTLGTQY
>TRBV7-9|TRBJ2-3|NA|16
ASSLAGGKTGGTDTQY
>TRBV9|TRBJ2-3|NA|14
ASSTQRGDLTDTQY
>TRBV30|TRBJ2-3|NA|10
AWSRGLDTQY
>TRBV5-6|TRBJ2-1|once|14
ASSLRTSGGYNEQF
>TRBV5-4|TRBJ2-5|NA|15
ASSLRRLAGMVETQY